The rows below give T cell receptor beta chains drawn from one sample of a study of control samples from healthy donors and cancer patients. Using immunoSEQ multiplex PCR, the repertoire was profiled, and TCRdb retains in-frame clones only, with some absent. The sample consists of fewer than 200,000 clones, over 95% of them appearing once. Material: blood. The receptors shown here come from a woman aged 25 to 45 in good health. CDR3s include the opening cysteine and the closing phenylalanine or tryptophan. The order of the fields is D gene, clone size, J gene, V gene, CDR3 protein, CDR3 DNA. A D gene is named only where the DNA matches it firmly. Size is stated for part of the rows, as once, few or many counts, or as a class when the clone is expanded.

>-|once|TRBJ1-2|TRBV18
CASSRQRDYGYTF
TGTGCCAGCTCACGGCAGCGAGACTATGGCTACACCTTC
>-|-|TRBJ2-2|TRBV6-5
CASSYVAGNTGELFF
TGTGCCAGCAGTTACGTGGCAGGGAACACCGGGGAGCTGTTTTTT
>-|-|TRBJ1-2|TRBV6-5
CASSYPGRADDYTF
TGTGCCAGCAGTTACCCCGGCAGGGCGGATGACTACACCTTC
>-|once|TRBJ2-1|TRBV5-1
CASAQGVSYNEQFF
TGCGCCAGCGCCCAGGGTGTCTCCTACAATGAGCAGTTCTTC
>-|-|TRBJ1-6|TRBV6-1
CASSEGSDNSPLHF
TGTGCCAGCAGTGAAGGGTCGGATAATTCACCCCTCCACTTT
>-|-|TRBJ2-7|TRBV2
CASINKYEQYF
TGTGCCAGTATAAATAAATACGAGCAGTACTTC
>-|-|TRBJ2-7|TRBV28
CASRAPDSAEQYF
TGTGCCAGCAGAGCCCCGGATTCGGCCGAGCAGTACTTC
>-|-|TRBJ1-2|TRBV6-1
CASSEIGSLQGLYGYTF
TGTGCCAGCAGTGAAATAGGGAGTTTACAGGGCCTCTATGGCTACACCTTC
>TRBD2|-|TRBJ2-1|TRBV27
CASSFHGLAGGVYNEQFF
TGTGCCAGCAGTTTCCATGGACTAGCGGGGGGGGTCTACAATGAGCAGTTCTTC
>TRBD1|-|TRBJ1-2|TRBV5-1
CASSPGTGGAYGYTF
TGCGCCAGCAGCCCGGGGACAGGGGGCGCCTATGGCTACACCTTC
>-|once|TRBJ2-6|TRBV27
CASSFGHSGANVLTF
TGTGCCAGCAGTTTTGGTCACTCTGGGGCCAACGTCCTGACTTTC
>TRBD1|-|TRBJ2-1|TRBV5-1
CASSWTGTPENEQFF
TGCGCCAGCAGCTGGACAGGGACTCCTGAGAATGAGCAGTTCTTC
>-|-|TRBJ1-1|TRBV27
CASSPRGGSNTEAFF
TGTGCCAGCAGTCCTCGGGGGGGATCGAACACTGAAGCTTTCTTT
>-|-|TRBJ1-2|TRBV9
CASSHDTGYLHTF
TGTGCCAGCAGCCACGATACGGGGTATCTTCACACCTTC
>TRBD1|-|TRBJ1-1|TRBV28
CASRPGQGETEAFF
TGCGCCAGCAGGCCGGGACAGGGGGAAACTGAAGCTTTCTTT
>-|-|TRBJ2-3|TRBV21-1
CASSKVCQGTTDTQYF
TGTGCCAGCAGCAAAGTTTGCCAGGGGACAACAGATACGCAGTATTTT
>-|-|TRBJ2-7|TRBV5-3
CARSFTRTRWIKSVRYSYEQYF
TGTGCCAGAAGCTTTACGCGGACAAGGTGGATAAAAAGCGTGCGGTACTCCTACGAGCAGTACTTC
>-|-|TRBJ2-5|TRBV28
CASSLSVVMMGETQYF
TGTGCCAGCAGTTTATCCGTCGTCATGATGGGAGAGACCCAGTACTTC
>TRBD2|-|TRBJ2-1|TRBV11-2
CASRNLAGGPRYEQFF
TGTGCCAGCAGAAATCTAGCGGGGGGGCCGAGGTATGAGCAGTTCTTC
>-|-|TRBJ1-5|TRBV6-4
CASSRSQGGQPQHF
TGTGCCAGCAGTAGGAGCCAGGGAGGACAGCCCCAGCATTTT
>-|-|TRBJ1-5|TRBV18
CASSPQADAAQHF
TGTGCCAGCTCACCGCAGGCCGATGCGGCCCAGCATTTT
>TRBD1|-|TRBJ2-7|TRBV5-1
CASSFRTGGYEQYF
TGCGCCAGCAGCTTTCGGACAGGGGGTTACGAGCAGTACTTC
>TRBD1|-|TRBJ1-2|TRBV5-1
CASSEQDRAHGYTF
TGCGCCAGCAGCGAGCAAGACAGGGCCCATGGCTACACCTTC
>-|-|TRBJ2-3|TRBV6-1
CAASRQFHTQYF
TGTGCCGCGAGTCGACAGTTCCATACGCAGTATTTT
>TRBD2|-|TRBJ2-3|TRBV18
CASSPGMREVDTQYF
TGTGCCAGCTCACCAGGCATGCGGGAGGTAGATACGCAGTATTTT
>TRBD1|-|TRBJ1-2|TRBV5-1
CASSHWTGNGYTF
TGCGCCAGCAGCCATTGGACAGGGAATGGCTACACCTTC
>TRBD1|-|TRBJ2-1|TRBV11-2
CASSLDRGEVQFF
TGTGCCAGCAGCCTCGACAGGGGTGAGGTGCAGTTCTTC
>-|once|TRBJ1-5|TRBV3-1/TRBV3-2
CASSQTGQIHQPQHF
TGTGCCAGCAGTCAAACCGGACAGATCCATCAGCCCCAGCATTTT
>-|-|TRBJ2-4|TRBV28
CASSAEGLENIQYF
TGTGCCAGCAGTGCCGAGGGCTTGGAAAACATTCAGTACTTC
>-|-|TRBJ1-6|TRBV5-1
CASSKEGSPLHF
TGCGCCAGCAGCAAAGAGGGCTCACCCCTCCACTTT
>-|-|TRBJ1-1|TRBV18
CASSPPTRPNTEAFF
TGTGCCAGCTCACCCCCTACCCGTCCGAACACTGAAGCTTTCTTT
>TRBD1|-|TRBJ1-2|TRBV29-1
CSVSQGAYGYTF
TGCAGCGTTAGCCAGGGGGCGTATGGCTACACCTTC
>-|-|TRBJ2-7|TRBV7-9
CASSLPRGQQGTSYEQYF
TGTGCCAGCAGCTTACCTCGCGGGCAACAGGGAACCTCCTACGAGCAGTACTTC
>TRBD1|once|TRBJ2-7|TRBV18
CASSGTESSYEQYF
TGTGCCAGCTCAGGGACAGAGAGCTCCTACGAGCAGTACTTC
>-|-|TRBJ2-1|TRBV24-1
CATSDSFDEQFF
TGTGCCACCAGTGATTCCTTCGATGAGCAGTTCTTC
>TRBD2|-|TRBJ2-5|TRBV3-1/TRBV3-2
CASSPRTSGGGYQETQYF
TGTGCCAGCAGCCCACGGACTAGCGGGGGTGGGTACCAAGAGACCCAGTACTTC
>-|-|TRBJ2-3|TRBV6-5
CASSYSGRPSTDTQYF
TGTGCCAGCAGTTACTCGGGCAGGCCAAGCACAGATACGCAGTATTTT
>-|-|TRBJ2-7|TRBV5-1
CASSLDGLYEQYF
TGCGCCAGCAGCTTGGACGGACTTTACGAGCAGTACTTC
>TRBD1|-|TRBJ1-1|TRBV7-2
CASSHPGQGIYTEAFF
TGTGCCAGCAGCCATCCGGGACAGGGGATTTACACTGAAGCTTTCTTT
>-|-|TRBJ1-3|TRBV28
CASSRQDFSGNTIYF
TGTGCCAGCAGTCGACAGGACTTCTCTGGAAACACCATATATTTT
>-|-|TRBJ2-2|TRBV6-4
CASSDSGLGNTGELFF
TGTGCCAGCAGTGACTCGGGGCTGGGTAACACCGGGGAGCTGTTTTTT
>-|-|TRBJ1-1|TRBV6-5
CASSYTGLNTEAFF
TGTGCCAGCAGTTACACAGGATTAAACACTGAAGCTTTCTTT